The 21 T cell receptor beta chains presented below share a single source sample, sequenced in a study of response to subunit inactivated influenza vaccine. Each CDR3 protein gets one entry after TCRdb re-called the RT-PCR reads with MiXCR. The table has about 540,000 distinct CDR3 sequences, less than 25% seen once; the top ten hold around 2.8%. These same records also appear under a second study, on T cells expressing NK-cell markers. That work contributes: With UMIs, 5'RACE template switching was used to make TCR beta cDNA.

Sequenced here: CD4+ T cells sorted from PBMCs, sampled 11 to 12 days after vaccination. The source of these receptors is a man in his forties or fifties who received an inactivated influenza vaccine.

This clonotype was found once. The J gene is TRBJ1-5, the V gene TRBV7-2; possibly TRBD1 for D (5 bases). The V end was cut by 5 bases, the J end by 6 bases, with 17 bases between. Germline V lookup: CDR1 SGHTA, CDR2 FQGNSA. The CDR3 has 15 residues. CDR3 residues: CASSQVAGVGQPQHF. The CDR3 DNA follows: TGTGCCAGCAGCCAGGTGGCGGGGGTCGGTCAGCCCCAGCATTTT.

This clonotype was found a few times. The chain has TRBV5-1 and TRBJ1-2; D not certain. This CDR3 contains 18 residues. CDR1 and CDR2 from the germline V gene are SGHRS and YFSETQ. Trimming stripped 4 bases from V and 1 base from J, with 23 bases between. The CDR3 coding sequence is TGCGCCAGCAGCCCTGGTCAGCCCCAAAGGAACTTTAACTATGGCTACACCTTC. Translated: CASSPGQPQRNFNYGYTF.

This clonotype has only a few counts. The V call is TRBV6-1, the J call TRBJ1-5; D not certain. V lost 10 bases and J 0 bases, leaving 13 bases between the germline ends. Germline CDR1 reads MNHNS; CDR2 reads SASEGT. This CDR3 has 14 amino acids. The CDR3 sequence is CATKGDYSNQPQHF. Here the CDR3 DNA reads TGTGCCACTAAGGGAGATTATAGCAATCAGCCCCAGCATTTT.

This clonotype was found a few times. The CDR3 DNA reads TGCAGCGTCCGCGGGGGCGCGGGTTGGGGCGGGGAGCTGTTTTTT. It encodes CSVRGGAGWGGELFF. The V call is TRBV29-1, the J call TRBJ2-2, with D possibly TRBD2 on 7 matching bases. Germline V gives CDR1 SQVTM, CDR2 ANQGSEA. The CDR3 contains 15 residues. The V end was cut by 6 bases, the J end by 7 bases, with 21 bases between.

Notes on this clonotype: One end of the junction varies from germline; a read error may be responsible. The chain is built from TRBV6-2 or TRBV6-3 and TRBJ1-1, with D unresolved. CDR3 size: 15 residues. Germline assignment: CDR1 MNHEY and CDR2 SVGEGT. Written as DNA, the CDR3 is TGTGCCAGCAGTTACCCGGTACTGATTGGTACTGAAGCTCTCTTT. Amino acids: CASSYPVLIGTEALF.

The rearrangement links TRBV20-1 to TRBJ2-1; tentatively, D is TRBD2 (6 bases). Trimming left V 3 bases short and J 10 bases short, with 10 bases between. The germline gives CDR1 DFQATT, CDR2 SNEGSKA (reference sequence). This CDR3 region has 11 residues. The CDR3 sequence: CSARGLGEQFF. CDR3 nucleotides: TGCAGTGCTAGGGGACTTGGCGAGCAGTTCTTC.

This clonotype was detected ten times or more. The rearrangement links TRBV12-3 or TRBV12-4 to TRBJ2-3; 7 bases agree with TRBD1. CDR3 length: 15 amino acids. With 6 bases clipped from V and 3 bases from J, the junction kept 9 bases outside the gene matches. The CDR3 protein is CASSDRGRGTDTQYF. The CDR3 DNA reads TGTGCCAGCAGCGACAGAGGCAGGGGGACAGATACGCAGTATTTT.

This chain connects TRBV27 to TRBJ2-7; the D gene is possibly TRBD2 (6 bases). CDR1 is MNHEY and CDR2 is SMNVEV in the germline V gene (reference sequence). CDR3 length: 19 amino acids. The V and J ends lost 5 bases and 3 bases respectively, with 29 bases between them. The CDR3 DNA reads TGTGCCAGCAGTCCACGTGAGGACCAACGGGGGTCCTACCGCTACGAGCAGTACTTC. Translating it yields CASSPREDQRGSYRYEQYF.

This clonotype was counted many times. This sequence joins TRBV29-1 and TRBJ1-2; 7 bases are shared with TRBD1. The V gene's germline CDR1 is SQVTM and CDR2 ANQGSEA. Unmatched junction bases numbered 9, after V lost 6 bases and J lost 8 bases. CDR3 length: 12 amino acids. For the CDR3, the DNA is TGCAGCGTGACGGGGACAGTAAGCGGCTACACCTTC. Protein product: CSVTGTVSGYTF.

There are a few counts of this clonotype. This chain links TRBV9 with TRBJ2-7, with a weak D call TRBD1 (6 bases). The CDR3 spans 15 residues. V lost 3 bases to trimming and J lost 3 bases, with 16 bases between them. Germline CDR1 reads SGDLS; CDR2 reads YYNGEE. The CDR3 reads CASSAGHGEGYEQYF. In nucleotides, the CDR3 is TGTGCCAGCAGCGCGGGACACGGCGAGGGCTACGAGCAGTACTTC.

This clonotype has just a few counts. V usage is TRBV10-3 and J usage is TRBJ1-1, with no clear D. The V gene lost 7 bases and the J gene lost 2 bases, with 11 bases spanning the gap. The CDR3 is made up of 13 amino acids. The germline V gene encodes CDR1 ENHRY and CDR2 SYGVKD. CDR3 coding DNA: TGTGCCATCAACCACGAAAGAAACACTGAAGCTTTCTTT. Residues: CAINHERNTEAFF.

In this sample, this clonotype turned up a few times. V gene TRBV4-3 combines with J gene TRBJ2-3, with 11 bases fitting TRBD2. Losses at the gene ends were 6 bases for V and 3 bases for J; bases not matched to a gene: 8. This CDR3 is 16 amino acids long. Germline CDR1 reads LGHNA; CDR2 reads YSLEER. CDR3 nucleotides: TGCGCCAGCAGGCGAAGACTAGCGGGATATACAGATACGCAGTATTTT. This encodes CASRRRLAGYTDTQYF.

This clonotype was seen a handful of times. The rearrangement joins TRBV20-1 to TRBJ1-5; D is uncertain. V lost 6 bases and J 6 bases, leaving 15 bases between the germline ends. The CDR3 runs 13 residues. The V gene's germline CDR1 is DFQATT and CDR2 SNEGSKA (reference sequence). The CDR3 is CSATEHGSQPQHF. In DNA, the CDR3 is TGCAGTGCCACAGAACACGGGAGTCAGCCCCAGCATTTT.

This clonotype occurred a few times. The chain joins TRBV25-1 to TRBJ2-7, with D possibly TRBD1 on 6 matching bases. The CDR3 runs to 13 residues. V lost 3 bases to trimming and J lost 7 bases, with 13 bases between them. The germline V gene encodes CDR1 MGHDK and CDR2 SYGVNS. CDR3 loop: CASSETGHSEQYF. The CDR3 nucleotides are TGTGCCAGCAGTGAGACGGGACATTCTGAGCAGTACTTC.

Only a few counts were recorded for this clonotype. The CDR3 is CSGRAVETQYF. CDR3 coding DNA: TGCAGCGGCAGGGCGGTAGAGACCCAGTACTTC. V is TRBV29-1 and J is TRBJ2-5; tentatively, D is TRBD1 (5 bases). The CDR3 sequence is 11 residues long. Germline V CDR1 and CDR2: SQVTM, ANQGSEA. Trimming shortened V by 7 bases and J by 4 bases, and 10 bases separated the two germline ends.

In its sample, this clonotype was seen a few times. The chain links TRBV12-3 or TRBV12-4 to TRBJ1-1, with a possible D match to TRBD1 (5 bases). Trimming pared 6 bases from V and 3 bases from J, leaving 14 bases between. The CDR3 covers 14 residues. As DNA, the CDR3 is TGTGCCAGCAGCCCCGTAGCAGGGTACACTGAAGCTTTCTTT. Protein: CASSPVAGYTEAFF.

This clonotype has at least ten counts. This rearrangement joins TRBV4-3 to TRBJ2-7, with 12 bases lining up with TRBD2. CDR1 and CDR2 (germline): LGHNA, YSLEER. The CDR3 sequence is 15 residues long. The junction had 5 bases not matched to a gene; V was cut back by 4 bases and J by 4 bases. CDR3 nucleotide sequence: TGCGCCAGCAGCCTCCGACTAGCGGGAGAGTACGAGCAGTACTTC. Translation: CASSLRLAGEYEQYF.

This clonotype showed up many times. The V gene is TRBV5-1, the J gene TRBJ2-7; 12 bases line up with TRBD2. V dropped 5 bases and J dropped 2; count of bases not matched to a gene: 5. Germline CDR1 and CDR2: SGHRS and YFSETQ. The CDR3 sequence is 15 residues long. CDR3 sequence (DNA): TGCGCCAGCAGATGGACTAGCGGGATCACCTACGAGCAGTACTTC. Translating it yields CASRWTSGITYEQYF.

The chain combines TRBV29-1 with TRBJ2-5; 7 nucleotides line up with TRBD2. Trimming cost V 6 bases and J 4 bases; bases outside gene matches: 5. CDR1 is SQVTM and CDR2 is ANQGSEA in the germline V gene. The CDR3 totals 12 residues. This CDR3 is CSVESGGETQYF. CDR3 bases: TGCAGCGTCGAATCGGGGGGAGAGACCCAGTACTTC. Full variable domain (remainder filled in from reference TRBV29-1 and TRBJ2-5): SAVISQKPSRDICQRGTSLTIQCQVDSQVTMMFWYRQQPGQSLTLIATANQGSEATYESGFVIDKFPISRPNLTFSTLTVSNMSPEDSSIYLCSVESGGETQYFGPGTRLLVL.

The J gene is TRBJ2-7, the V gene TRBV7-9; tentative D call: TRBD1 (6 bases). This CDR3 spans 17 amino acids. V shed 1 base and J shed 3 bases, with 19 bases lying between them. The germline gives CDR1 SEHNR, CDR2 FQNEAQ (reference sequence). CDR3 loop: CASSLGGGRVVFYEQYF. CDR3 sequence (DNA): TGTGCCAGCAGCTTAGGTGGGGGCAGGGTGGTGTTCTACGAGCAGTACTTC.

V and J are TRBV7-8 and TRBJ1-5; D call uncertain. V lost 6 bases and J lost 0, with 9 bases in between. The CDR3 length is 14 residues. Germline CDR1 SGHVS, CDR2 FQNEAQ. CDR3 nucleotide sequence: TGTGCCAGCAGTTATTGGATTAGCAATCAGCCCCAGCATTTT. Its protein product is CASSYWISNQPQHF.